A single T cell receptor beta chain is shown here with its context. This entry is derived from a study of T-cell reconstitution after alpha-beta-depleted transplantation in children. Germline CDR1 SGDLS, CDR2 YYNGEE. V shed 0 bases and J shed 1 base, with 13 bases lying between them. This CDR3 comprises 16 residues. Construction of the TCRbeta library involved unique molecular identifiers. TCRdb independently ran MiXCR on the PCR reads; one entry per CDR3 protein. The profile shows roughly 350,000 distinct CDR3 sequences, roughly 15% of them singletons. The specimen comprised PBMCs, mostly from graft donor cells, sampled 360 days after TCRalphabeta/CD19-depleted stem cell transplant. The sequence came from a male patient aged 2-10 years who had a stem cell transplant for acute lymphoblastic leukemia, so the T cells may come from the graft donor. The V gene is TRBV9, the J gene TRBJ2-5; TRBD1 is a possible D gene (6 bases). The CDR3, as DNA: TGTGCCAGCAGCGTAGCGGCAGGGGCTCTCCAAGAGACCCAGTACTTC. Translating gives CASSVAAGALQETQYF.